This T cell receptor beta chain is drawn from a study of T cell changes during pregnancy in multiple sclerosis. Germline CDR1 is SNHLY and CDR2 is FYNNEI. CDR3 size: 15 residues. V gave up 4 bases and J gave up 2 bases, with 12 bases separating them. The assay was immunoSEQ multiplex PCR, and TCRdb's table has in-frame clones only and misses some. The sample records approximately 100,000 clones, roughly nine tenths being singletons. The chain combines TRBV2 with TRBJ2-1; tentative D call: TRBD1 (6 bases). The specimen was peripheral blood, collected after pregnancy. This TCR was recovered from a female donor with multiple sclerosis, enrolled in a pregnancy study. The chain's CDR3 is CASSGFKGAYNEQFF. DNA for the CDR3: TGTGCCAGCAGTGGTTTCAAGGGGGCCTACAATGAGCAGTTCTTC.